This TCR beta chain was retrieved from a study of CD8 T cells in Susac syndrome. V was shortened by 6 bases and J by 9 bases, with 15 bases between the two germline ends. The CDR3 runs 12 residues. The germline gives CDR1 DFQATT, CDR2 SNEGSKA (reference sequence). FACS enriched CD8+ TEMRA cells, while bulk CD8+ and CD4+ were negatively isolated. Random hexamers served to reverse transcribe roughly 0.45 to 1 ug RNA. TCRdb ran MiXCR on the immunoSEQ multiplex PCR reads and lists one entry per CDR3 protein. Of approximately 210,000 distinct CDR3 sequences listed, 95% are singletons. The rearrangement uses TRBV20-1 and TRBJ1-5; D uncertain. The TCR sequence derives from a human donor with multiple sclerosis. Sample: CD4+ T cells from PBMCs. The CDR3 here is CSATSPDGPQHF. CDR3 bases: TGCAGTGCCACCTCCCCCGATGGGCCCCAGCATTTT.